Shown below are 14 T cell receptor beta chains from a single sample sequenced in a study of cytotoxic CD8 clonotypes in ibrutinib-treated CLL. Sequencing was performed with immunoSEQ multiplex PCR; in TCRdb, only in-frame clones are kept and a portion is missing. Among approximately 100,000 clones, 55% to 75% were seen once, and the ten largest hold about 39%. This sample comprised PBMCs, obtained after 24 months of ibrutinib treatment. Source of these receptors: a human donor with chronic lymphocytic leukemia.

The gene calls are TRBV30 and TRBJ1-4; 7 nucleotides match TRBD1. CDR3 length: 15 residues. The junction had 4 bases not matched to a gene; V was cut back by 0 bases and J by 3 bases. Per the germline V gene, CDR1 is GTSNPN and CDR2 is SVGIG (reference sequence). DNA for the CDR3: TGTGCCTGGAGTGTGGGAGGGGGCTCTAATGAAAAACTGTTTTTT. Its protein product is CAWSVGGGSNEKLFF.

The table lists this clone with a few counts. The gene calls are TRBV30 and TRBJ1-5; D is unresolved. The CDR3 contains 13 residues. CDR1 GTSNPN and CDR2 SVGIG come from the germline V gene (reference sequence). Trimming took 2 bases from V and 4 from J, leaving 9 bases between them. The CDR3 is CAWSPPRNQPQHF. The DNA for the CDR3 is TGTGCCTGGAGTCCTCCCAGGAATCAGCCCCAGCATTTT.

CDR3 in DNA: TGTGCCAGCTCACCGGACTCAGGGAATCAGCCCCAGCATTTT. Its protein product is CASSPDSGNQPQHF. The chain recombines TRBV18 with TRBJ1-5; tentative D call: TRBD1 (5 bases). Germline loops: CDR1 KGHSH, CDR2 LQKENI. The CDR3 totals 14 residues. Trimming took off 3 bases at V and 4 bases at J, with 10 bases between the two ends.

This chain uses TRBV5-4 with TRBJ2-7; D might be TRBD1 (6 bases). In germline, CDR1 is SGHNT, CDR2 YYREEE (reference sequence). Trimming cost V 0 bases and J 2 bases, with 12 bases left between them. The length of the CDR3 is 15 residues. CDR3 DNA sequence: TGTGCCAGCAGCTTGGTGGTGGACAGAGCCTACGAGCAGTACTTC. Translating it yields CASSLVVDRAYEQYF.

The V call is TRBV30, the J call TRBJ1-1, with D possibly being TRBD1 (6 bases). The CDR3 extends over 12 amino acids. Trimming shortened V by 3 bases and J by 5 bases, and 10 bases separated the two germline ends. Germline CDR1 GTSNPN, CDR2 SVGIG (reference sequence). In nucleotides, the CDR3 is TGTGCCTGGAGGGGAGGACAGACTGAAGCTTTCTTT. It is translated as CAWRGGQTEAFF.

This sequence joins TRBV11-3 and TRBJ2-5; 8 nucleotides match TRBD2. The germline V gene has CDR1 SGHNT and CDR2 YENEEA. CDR3 length: 15 residues. V lost 1 base, J lost 1 base, and 2 bases stayed unmatched. In DNA form, the CDR3 reads TGTGCCAGCAGCTTAGGTGGGACTAGCCAAGAGACCCAGTACTTC. This encodes CASSLGGTSQETQYF.

The gene calls are TRBV25-1 and TRBJ2-3; 8 bases line up with TRBD1. CDR3 length: 15 residues. Looked up from germline, CDR1 is MGHDK and CDR2 is SYGVNS. Trimming took 2 bases from V and 6 from J; bases not matched to a gene: 7. The CDR3 bases are TGTGCCAGCAGTGAAGGTACAGGGGGAATTGATACGCAGTATTTT. It yields the protein CASSEGTGGIDTQYF.

This clone was seen just once. V and J are TRBV29-1 and TRBJ1-2; D unresolved. Germline-derived CDR1 and CDR2 are SQVTM and ANQGSEA. The CDR3 runs 17 residues. The V end lost 5 bases, the J end lost 1 base, and 23 bases lay between the germline ends. This CDR3 is CSVPALGRAGINYGYTF. CDR3 coding DNA: TGCAGCGTTCCGGCCCTGGGGAGGGCGGGGATTAACTATGGCTACACCTTC.

The chain combines TRBV7-9 with TRBJ2-5; 10 bases fit TRBD1. The V gene end was trimmed by 3 bases and the J gene end by 5 bases; junction bases not matched to a gene: 0. This CDR3 comprises 13 residues. CDR1 is SEHNR and CDR2 is FQNEAQ in the germline V gene (reference sequence). CDR3 nucleotides: TGTGCCAGCAGCTTGGACAGGGGGGAGACCCAGTACTTC. Encoded protein: CASSLDRGETQYF. The entire variable domain, with the rest obtained from reference TRBV7-9 and TRBJ2-5, is as follows: DTGVSQNPRHKITKRGQNVTFRCDPISEHNRLYWYRQTLGQGPEFLTYFQNEAQLEKSRLLSDRFSAERPKGSFSTLEIQRTEQGDSAMYLCASSLDRGETQYFGPGTRLLVL.

In this sample, this clone turned up a few times. The V call is TRBV5-1, the J call TRBJ2-7; tentative D call: TRBD1 (5 bases). Trimming shortened V by 1 base and J by 13 bases, and 24 bases separated the two germline ends. The CDR3 sequence is 15 residues long. The germline V gene encodes CDR1 SGHRS and CDR2 YFSETQ. Here the CDR3 reads CASSLKDRPLSAVYF. The CDR3 nucleotides read TGCGCCAGCAGCTTGAAAGACAGACCTTTGAGTGCAGTTTACTTC.

This clone was counted many times. The V and J genes are TRBV2 and TRBJ2-4; 8 nucleotides match TRBD1. CDR3 size: 15 residues. With 5 bases clipped from V and 7 bases from J, the junction kept 10 bases outside the gene matches. Germline-derived CDR1 and CDR2 are SNHLY and FYNNEI. The CDR3 spells CASSTSTGELNIQYF. The DNA for the CDR3 is TGTGCCAGCAGTACATCGACAGGGGAATTGAACATTCAGTACTTC.

This clone showed up just a few times. The rearrangement uses TRBV10-1 and TRBJ2-3; possible D gene TRBD1, 7 bases. Germline values: CDR1 WNHNN, CDR2 SYGVQD (reference sequence). There are 16 residues in the CDR3. Trimming left V 10 bases short and J 0 bases short, with 20 bases between. CDR3 sequence: CATNPRGQSSTDTQYF. DNA for the CDR3: TGCGCCACCAACCCGCGGGGACAGAGCAGCACAGATACGCAGTATTTT.

This clone has more than one count but fewer than ten. This chain connects TRBV7-6 to TRBJ2-5, with D unclear. CDR3 length: 11 amino acids. V was trimmed by 1 base and J by 7 bases, leaving 4 bases between them. The germline V gene encodes CDR1 SGHVS and CDR2 FNYEAQ. CDR3 loop: CASSLEGTQYF. DNA of the CDR3: TGTGCCAGCAGCTTAGAGGGGACCCAGTACTTC. The whole variable domain, filled in from reference TRBV7-6 and TRBJ2-5, reads GAGVSQSPRYKVTKRGQDVALRCDPISGHVSLYWYRQALGQGPEFLTYFNYEAQQDKSGLPNDRFSAERPEGSISTLTIQRTEQRDSAMYRCASSLEGTQYFGPGTRLLVL.

The chain couples TRBV6-1 to TRBJ1-3; no clear D. V was cut by 1 base and J by 5 bases, with 9 bases left in between. Germline loops: CDR1 MNHNS, CDR2 SASEGT. This CDR3 comprises 14 residues. The CDR3, as DNA: TGTGCCAGCAGTGAAGGGGGAGGAAGAAACACCATATATTTT. Translating it yields CASSEGGGRNTIYF.